A selection of T cell receptor beta chains follows, all from one sample in a study of tumor-infiltrating lymphocytes in localized non-small cell lung cancer. Here immunoSEQ multiplex PCR was the method, and the copy in TCRdb shows in-frame clones only, minus some. The table shows some 6,300 clones, with less than 85% occurring only once. Sequencing was carried out using lung tumor tissue. The receptor source for this set is a human donor with non-small cell lung cancer. CDR3s leave out the opening cysteine and the closing phenylalanine or tryptophan. Each record gives: V gene, CDR3 protein.

V: TRBV2; CDR3: ASTRRQNTEAF
V: TRBV5-1; CDR3: ASSPGTQETQY
V: TRBV7-6; CDR3: ASSPIRDRGTGELF
V: TRBV18; CDR3: ASSPPVVTYNEQF
V: TRBV6-5; CDR3: ASSTPGDIVGYT
V: TRBV6-5; CDR3: ASSRRELDTEAF
V: TRBV5-3; CDR3: ARLPAPTDTQY
V: TRBV13; CDR3: ASTSRTGGFETQY
V: TRBV5-4; CDR3: ASSVGPRADTQY
V: TRBV11-2; CDR3: ASSPNRANQETQY
V: TRBV27; CDR3: ASSFDGQGTRTYNSPLH
V: TRBV10-3; CDR3: ATDPGRPLNEQF
V: TRBV9; CDR3: ASSVGEQGEGNTIY
V: TRBV5-1; CDR3: ASSPGLRAGTEAF
V: TRBV7-3; CDR3: ASSLTGGNSYEQY
V: TRBV4-3; CDR3: ASSQVRDPSQPQH
V: TRBV9; CDR3: ASRTGTGSSGANVLT
V: TRBV6-5; CDR3: ASSSQLAGLNEQF
V: TRBV6-5; CDR3: ASSYHGTAEAF
V: TRBV6-9; CDR3: ASSYGRWNTEAF
V: TRBV5-4; CDR3: ASSQIGQLNSPLH
V: TRBV7-2; CDR3: ASSLRGVRSPLH